Listed below are T cell receptor beta chains from one sample, sequenced in a study of molecular identifiers for immune sequencing clone quantification. TCRdb used MiXCR to reprocess the PCR reads, holding one entry per CDR3 protein. Here the sample spans around 460,000 distinct CDR3 sequences, roughly 26% being singletons. Sequencing was carried out using naive CD8+ T cells from blood, with Jurkat cell RNA spiked in. Source of these receptors: a human donor in good health. Some libraries in this study had Jurkat cell RNA spiked in. The CDR3 runs from the conserved cysteine through the conserved F or W. A D gene is named only where the DNA matches it firmly. Where a row states a size, it is once, few, many or the class of an expanded clone; other rows omit it.

clone_size: few; j_call: TRBJ1-1; v_call: TRBV20-1; d_call: .; cdr3_aa: CSASGGFTEAFF; cdr3_nt: TGCAGTGCTAGTGGGGGTTTCACTGAAGCTTTCTTT
clone_size: few; j_call: TRBJ2-7; v_call: TRBV4-3; d_call: .; cdr3_aa: CASSQDLGGKGNEQYF; cdr3_nt: TGCGCCAGCAGCCAAGATCTGGGCGGGAAGGGTAACGAGCAGTACTTC
clone_size: .; j_call: TRBJ2-7; v_call: TRBV5-5; d_call: .; cdr3_aa: CASSFEDRIYEQYF; cdr3_nt: TGTGCCAGCAGCTTTGAGGACAGAATTTACGAGCAGTACTTC
clone_size: many; j_call: TRBJ2-1; v_call: TRBV6-6; d_call: .; cdr3_aa: CASSYGWGNEQFF; cdr3_nt: TGTGCCAGCAGTTACGGGTGGGGGAATGAGCAGTTCTTC
clone_size: few; j_call: TRBJ2-5; v_call: TRBV6-5; d_call: .; cdr3_aa: CASSYDSKTQYF; cdr3_nt: TGTGCCAGCAGTTACGACAGTAAGACCCAGTACTTC
clone_size: .; j_call: TRBJ2-7; v_call: TRBV27; d_call: .; cdr3_aa: CASREGGTYEQYF; cdr3_nt: TGTGCCAGCAGGGAGGGGGGGACCTACGAGCAGTACTTC
clone_size: few; j_call: TRBJ1-5; v_call: TRBV15; d_call: .; cdr3_aa: CATSSAKFGQPQHF; cdr3_nt: TGTGCCACCAGCAGCGCCAAATTCGGTCAGCCCCAGCATTTT
clone_size: .; j_call: TRBJ2-7; v_call: TRBV14; d_call: TRBD2; cdr3_aa: CASSQVAGPYAPYF; cdr3_nt: TGTGCCAGCAGCCAGGTAGCGGGTCCCTACGCGCCGTACTTC
clone_size: .; j_call: TRBJ1-1; v_call: TRBV20-1; d_call: TRBD1; cdr3_aa: CSASGQGAFYTEAFF; cdr3_nt: TGCAGTGCTAGTGGGCAGGGGGCGTTTTACACTGAAGCTTTCTTT
clone_size: .; j_call: TRBJ2-3; v_call: TRBV7-9; d_call: .; cdr3_aa: CASRQGTDTRYF; cdr3_nt: TGTGCCAGCAGACAGGGCACAGATACGCGGTATTTT
clone_size: .; j_call: TRBJ2-7; v_call: TRBV28; d_call: TRBD2; cdr3_aa: CASSFPAGGRYEQYF; cdr3_nt: TGTGCCAGCAGTTTTCCAGCGGGAGGGAGGTACGAGCAGTACTTC
clone_size: .; j_call: TRBJ1-1; v_call: TRBV4-1; d_call: .; cdr3_aa: CASSQDWGSLNTEAFF; cdr3_nt: TGCGCCAGCAGCCAAGATTGGGGCAGCTTGAACACTGAAGCTTTCTTT
clone_size: few; j_call: TRBJ2-1; v_call: TRBV30; d_call: .; cdr3_aa: CAWRWRGRGSYNEQFF; cdr3_nt: TGTGCCTGGAGATGGAGGGGACGAGGCTCCTACAATGAGCAGTTCTTC
clone_size: many; j_call: TRBJ1-1; v_call: TRBV4-3; d_call: .; cdr3_aa: CASSQDWFVGNTEAFF; cdr3_nt: TGCGCCAGCAGCCAAGATTGGTTCGTAGGGAACACTGAAGCTTTCTTT
clone_size: many; j_call: TRBJ2-7; v_call: TRBV5-1; d_call: TRBD2; cdr3_aa: CASSLRLAGGYEQYF; cdr3_nt: TGCGCCAGCAGCTTGCGACTAGCGGGAGGCTACGAGCAGTACTTC
clone_size: .; j_call: TRBJ1-5; v_call: TRBV12-3/TRBV12-4; d_call: .; cdr3_aa: CASSLGVGSQPQHF; cdr3_nt: TGTGCCAGCAGTTTAGGGGTGGGGTCTCAGCCCCAGCATTTT
clone_size: .; j_call: TRBJ2-6; v_call: TRBV6-5; d_call: .; cdr3_aa: CASSKGLDSGANVLTF; cdr3_nt: TGTGCCAGCAGTAAGGGACTCGACTCTGGGGCCAACGTCCTGACTTTC
clone_size: many; j_call: TRBJ1-5; v_call: TRBV9; d_call: TRBD1; cdr3_aa: CASSVGDSDQPQHF; cdr3_nt: TGTGCCAGCAGCGTTGGGGACAGCGATCAGCCCCAGCATTTT
clone_size: few; j_call: TRBJ1-4; v_call: TRBV18; d_call: .; cdr3_aa: CASSPRRETEKLFF; cdr3_nt: TGTGCCAGCTCACCACGCCGGGAGACCGAAAAACTGTTTTTT
clone_size: few; j_call: TRBJ2-7; v_call: TRBV7-9; d_call: .; cdr3_aa: CASSLSPGAAYEQYF; cdr3_nt: TGTGCCAGCAGCTTATCTCCAGGGGCTGCCTACGAGCAGTACTTC
clone_size: .; j_call: TRBJ1-1; v_call: TRBV4-1; d_call: .; cdr3_aa: CASSQDGPLRAEAFF; cdr3_nt: TGCGCCAGCAGCCAAGATGGTCCCCTCAGGGCTGAAGCTTTCTTT
clone_size: many; j_call: TRBJ1-1; v_call: TRBV4-3; d_call: .; cdr3_aa: CASSPDSREAFF; cdr3_nt: TGTGCCAGCAGTCCTGACTCAAGAGAAGCTTTCTTT
clone_size: .; j_call: TRBJ1-5; v_call: TRBV6-5; d_call: TRBD1; cdr3_aa: CASSLSGTGSQPQHF; cdr3_nt: TGTGCCAGCAGTTTATCCGGGACAGGGAGTCAGCCCCAGCATTTT
clone_size: few; j_call: TRBJ2-3; v_call: TRBV9; d_call: .; cdr3_aa: CASSVATSGRTDTQYF; cdr3_nt: TGTGCCAGCAGCGTAGCTACAAGTGGTCGGACAGATACGCAGTATTTT
clone_size: many; j_call: TRBJ2-4; v_call: TRBV12-3/TRBV12-4; d_call: .; cdr3_aa: CASSFVGENIQYF; cdr3_nt: TGTGCCAGCAGTTTTGTAGGGGAGAACATTCAGTACTTC
clone_size: .; j_call: TRBJ2-5; v_call: TRBV4-3; d_call: .; cdr3_aa: CASSQHRGAVETQYF; cdr3_nt: TGCGCCAGCAGCCAACATAGAGGGGCGGTGGAGACCCAGTACTTC
clone_size: few; j_call: TRBJ2-1; v_call: TRBV6-5; d_call: TRBD2; cdr3_aa: CASSPGTSFEQFF; cdr3_nt: TGTGCCAGCAGTCCCGGGACTAGTTTTGAGCAGTTCTTC
clone_size: .; j_call: TRBJ1-2; v_call: TRBV24-1; d_call: .; cdr3_aa: CATSDWGLSVYTF; cdr3_nt: TGTGCCACCAGTGATTGGGGCCTCTCGGTCTACACCTTC
clone_size: few; j_call: TRBJ1-1; v_call: TRBV19; d_call: .; cdr3_aa: CASSIMEGVNTEAFF; cdr3_nt: TGTGCCAGTAGTATCATGGAGGGGGTGAACACTGAAGCTTTCTTT
clone_size: .; j_call: TRBJ2-6; v_call: TRBV12-3/TRBV12-4; d_call: .; cdr3_aa: CASQTSGANVLTF; cdr3_nt: TGTGCCAGTCAGACCTCTGGGGCCAACGTCCTGACTTTC
clone_size: many; j_call: TRBJ2-1; v_call: TRBV12-3/TRBV12-4; d_call: .; cdr3_aa: CASGVSEQFF; cdr3_nt: TGTGCCAGCGGGGTTTCAGAGCAGTTCTTC
clone_size: few; j_call: TRBJ1-2; v_call: TRBV29-1; d_call: .; cdr3_aa: CSVERPTADGYTF; cdr3_nt: TGCAGCGTTGAACGCCCCACTGCTGATGGCTACACCTTC
clone_size: .; j_call: TRBJ2-7; v_call: TRBV13; d_call: TRBD1; cdr3_aa: CASSPPGTGPYEQYF; cdr3_nt: TGTGCCAGCAGCCCCCCCGGGACAGGCCCCTACGAGCAGTACTTC
clone_size: .; j_call: TRBJ2-1; v_call: TRBV29-1; d_call: TRBD1; cdr3_aa: CSEGQGFNEQFF; cdr3_nt: TGCAGCGAGGGACAGGGGTTCAATGAGCAGTTCTTC
clone_size: .; j_call: TRBJ2-7; v_call: TRBV12-3/TRBV12-4; d_call: TRBD1; cdr3_aa: CASSLRQGFEQYF; cdr3_nt: TGTGCCAGCAGTTTAAGACAGGGATTCGAGCAGTACTTC
clone_size: few; j_call: TRBJ2-7; v_call: TRBV11-2; d_call: .; cdr3_aa: CASSSRGNEQYF; cdr3_nt: TGTGCCAGCAGTTCCAGGGGTAACGAGCAGTACTTC
clone_size: .; j_call: TRBJ1-1; v_call: TRBV9; d_call: TRBD1; cdr3_aa: CASSADRDPTEAFF; cdr3_nt: TGTGCCAGCAGCGCCGACAGGGACCCAACTGAAGCTTTCTTT
clone_size: few; j_call: TRBJ1-2; v_call: TRBV6-5; d_call: .; cdr3_aa: CASSLFPGMDGYTF; cdr3_nt: TGTGCCAGCAGTTTATTTCCAGGGATGGATGGCTACACCTTC
clone_size: .; j_call: TRBJ2-1; v_call: TRBV7-9; d_call: .; cdr3_aa: CASGLAVVVSGNEQFF; cdr3_nt: TGTGCCAGCGGCTTAGCGGTTGTAGTTTCAGGCAATGAGCAGTTCTTC
clone_size: few; j_call: TRBJ2-7; v_call: TRBV30; d_call: .; cdr3_aa: CAWNLGGTDYEQYF; cdr3_nt: TGTGCCTGGAACCTTGGAGGGACAGACTACGAGCAGTACTTC
clone_size: .; j_call: TRBJ2-1; v_call: TRBV7-9; d_call: .; cdr3_aa: CASSLDREQEQFF; cdr3_nt: TGTGCCAGCAGCTTAGACAGGGAACAAGAGCAGTTCTTC
clone_size: few; j_call: TRBJ1-1; v_call: TRBV6-2/TRBV6-3; d_call: .; cdr3_aa: CASSYALGGTEAFF; cdr3_nt: TGTGCCAGCAGTTACGCTTTGGGGGGCACTGAAGCTTTCTTT
clone_size: many; j_call: TRBJ2-7; v_call: TRBV5-1; d_call: TRBD2; cdr3_aa: CASSFSGASYEQYF; cdr3_nt: TGCGCCAGCAGCTTTAGCGGGGCCTCCTACGAGCAGTACTTC
clone_size: few; j_call: TRBJ2-2; v_call: TRBV10-1; d_call: .; cdr3_aa: CASSESSAPSNTGELFF; cdr3_nt: TGCGCCAGCAGTGAGTCGTCGGCCCCGAGTAACACCGGGGAGCTGTTTTTT
clone_size: few; j_call: TRBJ2-7; v_call: TRBV5-4; d_call: .; cdr3_aa: CASSLRDYEQYF; cdr3_nt: TGTGCCAGCAGCCTCAGGGACTACGAGCAGTACTTC
clone_size: .; j_call: TRBJ2-5; v_call: TRBV6-2/TRBV6-3; d_call: .; cdr3_aa: CASSYSPVETQYF; cdr3_nt: TGTGCCAGCAGTTACTCGCCGGTAGAGACCCAGTACTTC
clone_size: .; j_call: TRBJ2-1; v_call: TRBV6-2/TRBV6-3; d_call: .; cdr3_aa: CTTTEPPDERFF; cdr3_nt: TGTACAACAACAGAACCCCCGGATGAGCGGTTCTTC
clone_size: .; j_call: TRBJ1-1; v_call: TRBV6-2/TRBV6-3; d_call: .; cdr3_aa: CASRPQGETEAFF; cdr3_nt: TGTGCCAGCAGACCACAGGGCGAAACTGAAGCTTTCTTT
clone_size: few; j_call: TRBJ2-5; v_call: TRBV7-9; d_call: TRBD2; cdr3_aa: CASSWDGTSGVQETQYF; cdr3_nt: TGTGCCAGCAGCTGGGATGGGACTAGCGGGGTACAAGAGACCCAGTACTTC
clone_size: .; j_call: TRBJ2-5; v_call: TRBV7-7; d_call: .; cdr3_aa: CASSLFGYQETQYF; cdr3_nt: TGTGCTAGCAGCTTATTTGGATACCAAGAGACCCAGTACTTC
clone_size: few; j_call: TRBJ2-7; v_call: TRBV4-3; d_call: TRBD2; cdr3_aa: CASSQIAGGEQYF; cdr3_nt: TGCGCCAGCAGCCAAATCGCGGGGGGGGAGCAGTACTTC
clone_size: few; j_call: TRBJ2-3; v_call: TRBV12-3/TRBV12-4; d_call: TRBD2; cdr3_aa: CASSSDPGLAGYTQYF; cdr3_nt: TGTGCCAGCAGTAGTGACCCGGGACTAGCGGGGTATACGCAGTATTTT
clone_size: .; j_call: TRBJ2-3; v_call: TRBV7-2; d_call: .; cdr3_aa: CASSTSIPLTTDTQYF; cdr3_nt: TGTGCCAGCAGCACTAGCATCCCCCTAACCACAGATACGCAGTATTTT
clone_size: many; j_call: TRBJ2-7; v_call: TRBV5-6; d_call: .; cdr3_aa: CASSLEPGQTYEQYF; cdr3_nt: TGTGCCAGCAGCTTGGAACCCGGACAGACCTACGAGCAGTACTTC
clone_size: many; j_call: TRBJ2-7; v_call: TRBV30; d_call: .; cdr3_aa: CAWSWRGHEQYF; cdr3_nt: TGTGCCTGGAGTTGGAGGGGCCACGAGCAGTACTTC